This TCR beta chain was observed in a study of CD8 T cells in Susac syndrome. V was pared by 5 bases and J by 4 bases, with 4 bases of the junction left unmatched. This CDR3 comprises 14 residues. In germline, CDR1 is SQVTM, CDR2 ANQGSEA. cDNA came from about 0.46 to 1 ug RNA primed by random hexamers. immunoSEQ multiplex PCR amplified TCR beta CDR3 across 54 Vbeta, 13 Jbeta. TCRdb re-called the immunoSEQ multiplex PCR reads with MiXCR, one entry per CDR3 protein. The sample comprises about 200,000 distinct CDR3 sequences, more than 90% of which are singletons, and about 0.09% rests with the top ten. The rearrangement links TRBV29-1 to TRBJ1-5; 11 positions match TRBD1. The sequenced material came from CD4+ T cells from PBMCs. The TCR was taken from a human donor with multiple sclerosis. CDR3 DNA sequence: TGCAGCGTTACCGGGACAGGGGGGAATCAGCCCCAGCATTTT. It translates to CSVTGTGGNQPQHF. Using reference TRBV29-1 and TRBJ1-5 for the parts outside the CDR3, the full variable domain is SAVISQKPSRDICQRGTSLTIQCQVDSQVTMMFWYRQQPGQSLTLIATANQGSEATYESGFVIDKFPISRPNLTFSTLTVSNMSPEDSSIYLCSVTGTGGNQPQHFGDGTRLSIL.